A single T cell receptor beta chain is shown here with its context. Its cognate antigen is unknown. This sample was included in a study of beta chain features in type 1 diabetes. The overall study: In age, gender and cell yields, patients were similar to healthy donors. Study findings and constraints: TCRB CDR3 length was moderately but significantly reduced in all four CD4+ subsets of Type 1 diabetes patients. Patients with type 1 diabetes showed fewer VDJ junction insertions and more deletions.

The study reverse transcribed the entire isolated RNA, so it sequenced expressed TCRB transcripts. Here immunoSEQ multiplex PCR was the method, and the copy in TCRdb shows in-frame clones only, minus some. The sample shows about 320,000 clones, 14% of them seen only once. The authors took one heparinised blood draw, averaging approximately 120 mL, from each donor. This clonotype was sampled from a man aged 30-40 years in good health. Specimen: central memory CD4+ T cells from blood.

CDR3 nucleotides: TGTGCCAGCAGTGTTGACGGAACCTATGGCTACACCTTC. Encoded protein: CASSVDGTYGYTF. The V call is TRBV6-6, the J call TRBJ1-2, with no clear D. This CDR3 contains 13 residues. Trimming removed 5 bases at V and 4 bases at J, with 11 bases between. Per the germline V gene, CDR1 is MNHNY and CDR2 is SVGAGI (reference sequence).